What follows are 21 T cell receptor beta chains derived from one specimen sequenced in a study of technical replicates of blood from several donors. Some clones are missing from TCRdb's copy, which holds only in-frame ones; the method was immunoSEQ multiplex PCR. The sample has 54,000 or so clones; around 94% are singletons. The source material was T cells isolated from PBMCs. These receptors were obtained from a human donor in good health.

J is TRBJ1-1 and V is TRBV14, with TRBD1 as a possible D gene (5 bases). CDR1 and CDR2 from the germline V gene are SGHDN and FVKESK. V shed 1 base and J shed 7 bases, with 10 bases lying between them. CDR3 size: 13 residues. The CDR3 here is CASSQGGAYEAFF. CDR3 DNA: TGTGCCAGCAGCCAAGGGGGCGCATATGAAGCTTTCTTT. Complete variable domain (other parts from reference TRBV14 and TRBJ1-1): EAGVTQFPSHSVIEKGQTVTLRCDPISGHDNLYWYRRVMGKEIKFLLHFVKESKQDESGMPNNRFLAERTGGTYSTLKVQPAELEDSGVYFCASSQGGAYEAFFGQGTRLTVV.

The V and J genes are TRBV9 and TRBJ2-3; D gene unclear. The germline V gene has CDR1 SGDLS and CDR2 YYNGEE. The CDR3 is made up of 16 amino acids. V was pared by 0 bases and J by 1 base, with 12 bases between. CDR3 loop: CASSVGYSKRTDTQYF. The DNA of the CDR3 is TGTGCCAGCAGCGTAGGCTATAGTAAGCGCACAGATACGCAGTATTTT.

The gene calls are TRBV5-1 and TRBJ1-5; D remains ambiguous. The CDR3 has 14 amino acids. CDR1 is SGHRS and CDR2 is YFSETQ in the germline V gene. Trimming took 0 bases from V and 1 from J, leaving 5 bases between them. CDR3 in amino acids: CASSLDMSNQPQHF. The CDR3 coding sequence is TGCGCCAGCAGCTTGGATATGAGCAATCAGCCCCAGCATTTT.

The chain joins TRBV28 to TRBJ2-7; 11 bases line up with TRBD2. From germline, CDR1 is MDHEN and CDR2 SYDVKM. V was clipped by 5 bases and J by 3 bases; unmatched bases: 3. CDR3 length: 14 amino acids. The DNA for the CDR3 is TGTGCCAGCAGTCGAGGGACTAGCGGCTACGAGCAGTACTTC. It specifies CASSRGTSGYEQYF.

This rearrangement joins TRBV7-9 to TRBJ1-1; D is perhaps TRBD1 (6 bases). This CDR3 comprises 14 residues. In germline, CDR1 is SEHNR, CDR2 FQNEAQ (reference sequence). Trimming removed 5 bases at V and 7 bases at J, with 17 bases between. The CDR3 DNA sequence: TGTGCCAGCAGCCCCTGGACAGCTCCCCTTGAAGCTTTCTTT. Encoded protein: CASSPWTAPLEAFF.

CDR3 amino acids: CATLSGGSTDTQYF. The CDR3 DNA reads as TGTGCCACACTTAGCGGGGGAAGCACAGATACGCAGTATTTT. This chain uses TRBV10-3 with TRBJ2-3; the match to TRBD2 covers 9 bases. The J segment lost 0 bases and the V segment lost 10 bases, leaving 5 bases of the junction unmatched. Per the germline V gene, CDR1 is ENHRY and CDR2 is SYGVKD. The CDR3 covers 14 residues.

In nucleotides, the CDR3 is TGTGCCAGCAGCGGACTAGCGGGATTCTACAATGAGCAGTTCTTC. Translated, it gives CASSGLAGFYNEQFF. The genes are TRBV9 and TRBJ2-1; 11 bases fit TRBD2. V lost 3 bases, J lost 3 bases, and 2 bases stayed unmatched. Germline CDR1 is SGDLS and CDR2 is YYNGEE. The CDR3 loop spans 15 amino acids.

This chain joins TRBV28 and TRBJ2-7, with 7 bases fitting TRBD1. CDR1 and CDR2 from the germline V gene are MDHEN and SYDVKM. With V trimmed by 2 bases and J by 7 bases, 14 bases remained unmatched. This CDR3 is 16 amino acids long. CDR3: CASSLAPSQQGKEQYF. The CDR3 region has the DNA TGTGCCAGCAGTTTAGCCCCATCCCAACAGGGGAAGGAGCAGTACTTC.

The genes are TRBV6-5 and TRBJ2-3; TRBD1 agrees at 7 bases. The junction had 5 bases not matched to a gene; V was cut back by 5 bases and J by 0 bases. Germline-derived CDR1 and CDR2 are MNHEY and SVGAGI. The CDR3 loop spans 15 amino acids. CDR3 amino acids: CASSQRQGSTDTQYF. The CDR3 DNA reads TGTGCCAGCAGTCAAAGACAGGGTAGCACAGATACGCAGTATTTT.

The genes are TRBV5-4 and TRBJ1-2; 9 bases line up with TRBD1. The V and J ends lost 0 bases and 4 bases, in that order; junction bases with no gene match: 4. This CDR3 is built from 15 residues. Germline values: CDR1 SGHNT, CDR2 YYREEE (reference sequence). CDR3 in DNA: TGTGCCAGCAGCTTGGGACAGGGGGAAGTCTATGGCTACACCTTC. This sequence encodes CASSLGQGEVYGYTF.

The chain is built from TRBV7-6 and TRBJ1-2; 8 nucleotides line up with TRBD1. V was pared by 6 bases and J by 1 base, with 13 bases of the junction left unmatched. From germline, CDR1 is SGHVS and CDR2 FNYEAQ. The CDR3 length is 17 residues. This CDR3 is CASRGQGGTGGNYGYTF. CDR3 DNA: TGTGCCAGCAGGGGTCAAGGCGGAACAGGGGGTAACTATGGCTACACCTTC.

In DNA form, the CDR3 reads TGTGCCAGCAGCTTGGACAGGCAAGAGACCCAGTACTTC. Translation gives CASSLDRQETQYF. This chain connects TRBV5-6 to TRBJ2-5; the D gene is possibly TRBD1 (5 bases). Germline CDR1 SGHDT, CDR2 YYEEEE. V was shortened by 0 bases and J by 2 bases, with 5 bases between the two germline ends. The CDR3 runs to 13 residues.

This CDR3 is CASSKQGGIHEQYF. The CDR3, as DNA: TGTGCCAGCAGTAAACAGGGGGGGATTCACGAGCAGTACTTC. The chain links TRBV6-5 to TRBJ2-7; weak D call: TRBD1 (8 bases). The germline gives CDR1 MNHEY, CDR2 SVGAGI. Trimming shortened V by 5 bases and J by 5 bases, and 16 bases separated the two germline ends. The CDR3 runs to 14 residues.

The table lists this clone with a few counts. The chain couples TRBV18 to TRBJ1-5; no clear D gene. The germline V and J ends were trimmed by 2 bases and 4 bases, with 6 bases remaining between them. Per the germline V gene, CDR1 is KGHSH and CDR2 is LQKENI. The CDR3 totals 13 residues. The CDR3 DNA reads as TGTGCCAGCTCACCAGGGGAGAATCAGCCCCAGCATTTT. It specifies CASSPGENQPQHF.

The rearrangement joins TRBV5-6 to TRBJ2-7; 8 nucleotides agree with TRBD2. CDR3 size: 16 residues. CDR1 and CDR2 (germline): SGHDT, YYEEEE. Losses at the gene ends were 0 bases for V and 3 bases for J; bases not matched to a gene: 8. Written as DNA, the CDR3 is TGTGCCAGCAGCTTGGTGGGTAGCGGGGACTTCTACGAGCAGTACTTC. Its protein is CASSLVGSGDFYEQYF.

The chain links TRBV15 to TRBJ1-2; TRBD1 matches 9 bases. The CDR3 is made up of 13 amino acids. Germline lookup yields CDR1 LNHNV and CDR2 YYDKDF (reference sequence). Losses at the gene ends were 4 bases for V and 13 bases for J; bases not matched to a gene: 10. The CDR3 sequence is CATSTIPGQGLTF. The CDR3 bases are TGTGCCACCAGCACCATCCCGGGACAGGGCCTCACCTTC.

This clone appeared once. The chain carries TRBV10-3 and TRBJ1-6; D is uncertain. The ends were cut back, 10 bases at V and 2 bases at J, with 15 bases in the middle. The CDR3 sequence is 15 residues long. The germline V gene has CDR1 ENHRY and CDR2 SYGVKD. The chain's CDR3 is CASQSGSAYNSPLHF. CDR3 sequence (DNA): TGTGCCAGCCAGTCCGGTAGCGCCTATAATTCACCCCTCCACTTT.

The CDR3, as DNA: TGCAGTGCTACGCAAGAGAGTACCCAGCATTTT. It translates to CSATQESTQHF. The chain recombines TRBV20-1 with TRBJ1-5; D not certain. CDR3 length: 11 residues. CDR1 is DFQATT, CDR2 SNEGSKA, per germline (reference sequence). V was cut by 4 bases and J by 11 bases, with 12 bases left in between.

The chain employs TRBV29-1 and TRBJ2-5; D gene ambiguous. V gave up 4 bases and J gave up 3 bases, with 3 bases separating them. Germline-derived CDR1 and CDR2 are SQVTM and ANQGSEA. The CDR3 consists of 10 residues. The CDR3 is CSVAEETQYF. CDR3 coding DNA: TGCAGCGTTGCTGAAGAGACCCAGTACTTC.

The DNA of the CDR3 is TGTGCCAGCAGTTATCGTCGGGACGAGCAGTACTTC. Protein sequence: CASSYRRDEQYF. The chain combines TRBV6-5 with TRBJ2-7; D unclear. Trimming took off 3 bases at V and 5 bases at J, with 8 bases between the two ends. The CDR3 runs to 12 residues. In germline, CDR1 is MNHEY, CDR2 SVGAGI.

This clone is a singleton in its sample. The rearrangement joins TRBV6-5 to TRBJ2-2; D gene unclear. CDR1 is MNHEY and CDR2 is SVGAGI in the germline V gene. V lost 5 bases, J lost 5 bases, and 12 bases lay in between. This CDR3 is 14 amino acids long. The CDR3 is CASSTVKWTGELFF. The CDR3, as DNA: TGTGCCAGCAGTACGGTCAAGTGGACCGGGGAGCTGTTTTTT.